This T cell receptor (beta chain) was identified in a study of spatial heterogeneity in lung cancer. The sample's time point: sample taken at primary tumor resection. Unsorted tumor, nontumor lung tissue or cryopreserved PBMC supplied the whole RNA. Via MiXCR, TCRdb re-called the 5' RACE reads, giving one row per CDR3 protein. The sample has roughly 40,000 distinct CDR3 sequences, nearly 7% seen once; the top ten hold around 43%. Per the germline V gene, CDR1 is SQVTM and CDR2 is ANQGSEA. The CDR3 runs to 13 residues. There are many counts of this clonotype. This sequence was found in a female donor with early-stage non-small cell lung cancer. Here the sequenced sample was PBMCs, taken at surgery. The chain joins TRBV29-1 to TRBJ2-3; D perhaps matches TRBD2 (6 bases). The CDR3 DNA reads as TGCATGTATTGGCGGGGTGACACAGATACGCAGTATTTT. This encodes CMYWRGDTDTQYF.